A single sample is the source of the 31 T cell receptor beta chains below, sequenced in a study of T cell responses to AZD1222 COVID-19 vaccine. Data came from immunoSEQ multiplex PCR; TCRdb stores just in-frame clones and leaves some out. In the table there are approximately 110,000 clones, approximately 90% of which are singletons. The sequencing used peripheral blood, collected on day 0 of AZD1222 vaccination. Every receptor here comes from an adult in good health.

CDR3 protein: CASSPQGTSNQPQHF. CDR3 DNA sequence: TGTGCCAGTAGTCCACAGGGGACTAGCAATCAGCCCCAGCATTTT. The chain is built from TRBV19 and TRBJ1-5; 7 bases are shared with TRBD1. The CDR3 sequence is 15 residues long. Germline values: CDR1 LNHDA, CDR2 SQIVND (reference sequence). V shed 5 bases and J 0 bases; nucleotides not matched to a gene: 4. The full variable domain, with the rest looked up from reference TRBV19 and TRBJ1-5, is DGGITQSPKYLFRKEGQNVTLSCEQNLNHDAMYWYRQDPGQGLRLIYYSQIVNDFQKGDIAEGYSVSREKKESFPLTVTSAQKNPTAFYLCASSPQGTSNQPQHFGDGTRLSIL.

V gene TRBV6-2 or TRBV6-3 combines with J gene TRBJ2-7, with D possibly matching TRBD1 (5 bases). Trimming left V 0 bases short and J 5 bases short, with 29 bases between. This CDR3 spans 20 amino acids. The V gene's germline CDR1 is MNHEY and CDR2 SVGEGT. CDR3 sequence reads: CASSYSITPRGGRGIDEQYF. The CDR3 bases are TGTGCCAGCAGTTACTCGATAACCCCCCGTGGCGGAAGGGGCATCGACGAGCAGTACTTC.

Remarks on this clone: Other DNA sequences in this sample translate to the same CDR3. V gene TRBV19 combines with J gene TRBJ2-3; 11 bases agree with TRBD1. Germline trimming cut 5 bases from V and 4 bases from J; bases unmatched to any gene: 2. There are 14 residues in the CDR3. Germline V lookup: CDR1 LNHDA, CDR2 SQIVND (reference sequence). As DNA, the CDR3 is TGTGCCAGTAGTTGGACAGGGGGCGCAGATACGCAGTATTTT. Residues: CASSWTGGADTQYF.

This chain uses TRBV6-2 or TRBV6-3 with TRBJ1-2; no clear D gene. This CDR3 region has 11 residues. Germline V gene sequence: CDR1 MNHEY, CDR2 SVGEGT. Trimming took 6 bases from V and 7 from J, leaving 9 bases between them. The CDR3 reads CASSPSAGYTF. DNA of the CDR3: TGTGCCAGCAGCCCCTCCGCTGGCTACACCTTC.

This sequence joins TRBV7-9 and TRBJ2-5, with 9 nucleotides matching TRBD1. Germline loops: CDR1 SEHNR, CDR2 FQNEAQ (reference sequence). The CDR3 extends over 13 amino acids. J gave up 5 bases and V 6 bases, and 4 bases lay outside the gene matches. Here the CDR3 reads CASRGQGMETQYF. The CDR3 DNA is TGTGCCAGCAGAGGACAGGGGATGGAGACCCAGTACTTC.

Only a few counts were recorded for this clone. The chain joins TRBV7-2 to TRBJ2-2; D is possibly TRBD2 (7 bases). Trimming pared 2 bases from V and 7 bases from J, leaving 26 bases between. The germline gives CDR1 SGHTA, CDR2 FQGNSA. This CDR3 has 19 amino acids. The CDR3, as DNA: TGTGCCAGCAGCTTATTCCTTGGGGGGGCTAGCCGATCGGGCGGGGAGCTGTTTTTT. This gives the protein CASSLFLGGASRSGGELFF.

This sequence joins TRBV28 and TRBJ1-5; no reliable D call. The germline V gene encodes CDR1 MDHEN and CDR2 SYDVKM. This CDR3 region has 18 residues. The V and J ends lost 3 bases and 0 bases respectively, with 18 bases between them. The CDR3 nucleotides are TGTGCCAGCAGTTTCGGTGGGGTCTCCGGCTTTAGCAATCAGCCCCAGCATTTT. Translation: CASSFGGVSGFSNQPQHF. The full variable domain, its missing parts supplied by reference TRBV28 and TRBJ1-5, is DVKVTQSSRYLVKRTGEKVFLECVQDMDHENMFWYRQDPGLGLRLIYFSYDVKMKEKGDIPEGYSVSREKKERFSLILESASTNQTSMYLCASSFGGVSGFSNQPQHFGDGTRLSIL.

This chain links TRBV28 with TRBJ2-1; 11 positions agree with TRBD2. This CDR3 region has 15 residues. The J segment lost 8 bases and the V segment lost 1 base, leaving 4 bases of the junction unmatched. Germline V gives CDR1 MDHEN, CDR2 SYDVKM. In DNA, the CDR3 is TGTGCCAGCAGTTTATTTACTAGCGGGAGCGATGAGCAGTTCTTC. It encodes CASSLFTSGSDEQFF.

The rearrangement links TRBV5-6 to TRBJ2-2; no reliable D call. The CDR3 spans 16 residues. V lost 0 bases and J lost 6, with 15 bases in between. Germline lookup yields CDR1 SGHDT and CDR2 YYEEEE. For the CDR3, the DNA is TGTGCCAGCAGCTTGGCCCTGGGCGTACTGGCCGGGGAGCTGTTTTTT. This translates into CASSLALGVLAGELFF.

This sequence joins TRBV6-1 and TRBJ1-2; D remains unclear. Per the germline V gene, CDR1 is MNHNS and CDR2 is SASEGT. The ends were cut back, 0 bases at V and 2 bases at J, with 10 bases in the middle. The CDR3 sequence is 15 residues long. DNA for the CDR3: TGTGCCAGCAGTGAAGCGAGGGTAGTAAACTATGGCTACACCTTC. Amino acid sequence: CASSEARVVNYGYTF.

The V call is TRBV27, the J call TRBJ1-5; D is unclear. The V gene's germline CDR1 is MNHEY and CDR2 SMNVEV (reference sequence). The CDR3 length is 16 residues. The ends were cut back, 0 bases at V and 5 bases at J, with 14 bases in the middle. The CDR3 nucleotides are TGTGCCAGCAGTTTATCGGCCTGGGAGGGAGATCAGCCCCAGCATTTT. Residues: CASSLSAWEGDQPQHF.

The table lists this clone with a count of one. V and J are TRBV29-1 and TRBJ1-1; D might be TRBD1 (6 bases). The CDR3 is 13 amino acids. Germline V gene lookup returns CDR1 SQVTM and CDR2 ANQGSEA. V was cut by 3 bases and J by 3 bases, with 11 bases left in between. The CDR3 is CSVDSGADTEAFF. The CDR3 DNA follows: TGCAGCGTTGATTCAGGGGCGGACACTGAAGCTTTCTTT.

J is TRBJ1-1 and V is TRBV18; D call uncertain. The CDR3 is 15 residues long. V was cut by 7 bases and J by 1 base, with 16 bases left in between. The germline gives CDR1 KGHSH, CDR2 LQKENI. CDR3 coding DNA: TGTGCCAGCTACGAAGCGACTGTGGGGAACACTGAAGCTTTCTTT. Translation gives CASYEATVGNTEAFF.

This chain links TRBV6-5 with TRBJ1-2, with no clear D. CDR1 and CDR2 (germline): MNHEY, SVGAGI. Trimming pared 6 bases from V and 5 bases from J, leaving 16 bases between. This CDR3 has 14 amino acids. The CDR3 reads CASSLVGRQYGYTF. The CDR3 DNA sequence: TGTGCCAGCAGCCTTGTCGGTCGGCAGTATGGCTACACCTTC.

The chain couples TRBV3-1 (or the pseudogene TRBV3-2) to TRBJ1-1; unclear D gene. V shed 5 bases and J shed 4 bases, with 17 bases lying between them. CDR3 size: 15 residues. Germline CDR1 LGHDT, CDR2 YNNKEL (reference sequence). The CDR3 loop reads CASSFPPGSGTEAFF. The CDR3 region has the DNA TGTGCCAGCAGCTTCCCTCCGGGGTCGGGCACTGAAGCTTTCTTT.

V and J are TRBV28 and TRBJ1-2, with TRBD1 matching 11 bases. The ends lost 5 bases at V and 4 bases at J; junction bases unmatched: 9. The CDR3 runs 16 residues. CDR1 is MDHEN and CDR2 is SYDVKM in the germline V gene. The chain's CDR3 is CASSPGDRGSTYGYTF. The CDR3 nucleotides read TGTGCCAGCAGTCCGGGGGACAGGGGGTCTACCTATGGCTACACCTTC.

The V and J genes are TRBV10-3 and TRBJ2-1, with 14 bases identical to TRBD2. V lost 0 bases and J lost 0; bases outside the gene matches: 10. Germline values: CDR1 ENHRY, CDR2 SYGVKD. This CDR3 has 21 residues. The CDR3 reads CAISESNRTSGGPRSYNEQFF. CDR3 DNA: TGTGCCATCAGTGAGTCGAATCGGACTAGCGGGGGGCCCCGCTCCTACAATGAGCAGTTCTTC.

The chain uses TRBV5-1 and TRBJ2-4; D is unclear. The CDR3 has 17 amino acids. Per germline, CDR1 SGHRS and CDR2 YFSETQ. V lost 0 bases and J 3 bases, leaving 16 bases between the germline ends. The CDR3 loop is CASSLEITRVGKNIQYF. The CDR3 DNA follows: TGCGCCAGCAGCTTGGAAATAACGCGAGTGGGCAAAAACATTCAGTACTTC.

The CDR3 coding sequence is TGTGCCAGCAGACGGACAGGGGACAGCACTGCGCAGTACTTC. Protein: CASRRTGDSTAQYF. The V call is TRBV2, the J call TRBJ2-7; 9 bases agree with TRBD1. Germline-derived CDR1 and CDR2 are SNHLY and FYNNEI. V dropped 6 bases and J dropped 9; count of bases not matched to a gene: 12. This CDR3 is 14 amino acids long.

This clone showed up just a few times. The rearrangement uses TRBV3-1 (or the pseudogene TRBV3-2) and TRBJ2-3; D is ambiguous. From germline, CDR1 is LGHDT and CDR2 YNNKEL (reference sequence). The CDR3 sequence is 12 residues long. V lost 3 bases and J 6 bases, leaving 7 bases between the germline ends. This CDR3 reads CASSHGLDTQYF. The CDR3 DNA follows: TGTGCCAGCAGCCACGGGCTGGATACGCAGTATTTT.

This chain uses TRBV7-8 with TRBJ2-7; 7 bases map to TRBD2. Germline V lookup: CDR1 SGHVS, CDR2 FQNEAQ. V lost 4 bases to trimming and J lost 3 bases; unmatched junction nucleotides: 3. CDR3 size: 13 residues. The CDR3 loop is CASSSREGYEQYF. DNA for the CDR3: TGTGCCAGCAGCTCCAGGGAGGGCTACGAGCAGTACTTC.

This chain's CDR3 is CASSFYPGLAENTGELFF. In DNA form, the CDR3 reads TGTGCCAGCAGCTTCTATCCGGGACTAGCGGAAAACACCGGGGAGCTGTTTTTT. The chain combines TRBV7-9 with TRBJ2-2; 11 nucleotides line up with TRBD2. There are 18 residues in the CDR3. V lost 3 bases, J lost 2 bases, and 8 bases stayed unmatched. Germline-derived CDR1 and CDR2 are SEHNR and FQNEAQ (reference sequence).

The gene calls are TRBV2 and TRBJ1-5; D unresolved. CDR3 length equals 13 residues. The ends were cut back, 7 bases at V and 3 bases at J, with 10 bases in the middle. Germline loops: CDR1 SNHLY, CDR2 FYNNEI. As DNA, the CDR3 is TGTGCCAGCATTCGTGACCTCAATCAGCCCCAGCATTTT. It is translated as CASIRDLNQPQHF.

The V call is TRBV7-8, the J call TRBJ1-1, with 9 positions matching TRBD1. CDR3 size: 15 residues. J lost 2 bases, V lost 5 bases, and 6 bases had no gene match. Germline loops: CDR1 SGHVS, CDR2 FQNEAQ. CDR3 in amino acids: CASSALGQGNTEAFF. CDR3 in DNA: TGTGCCAGCAGCGCGCTGGGACAGGGAAACACTGAAGCTTTCTTT.

V gene TRBV18 combines with J gene TRBJ1-1, with D perhaps TRBD1 (6 bases). The CDR3 sequence is 14 residues long. V was trimmed by 2 bases and J by 1 base, leaving 8 bases between them. The V gene's germline CDR1 is KGHSH and CDR2 LQKENI. This CDR3 reads CASSPTQGNTEAFF. The DNA of the CDR3 is TGTGCCAGCTCACCAACACAGGGGAACACTGAAGCTTTCTTT.

This clone was observed a single time. This chain uses TRBV30 with TRBJ1-1; 9 positions agree with TRBD1. The CDR3 covers 16 residues. Losses at the gene ends were 1 base for V and 5 bases for J; bases not matched to a gene: 11. Germline V gene lookup returns CDR1 GTSNPN and CDR2 SVGIG (reference sequence). CDR3 bases: TGTGCCTGGAGTGCAGAAACAGGGGGCTGGCATACTGAAGCTTTCTTT. Amino acid sequence: CAWSAETGGWHTEAFF.

The chain joins TRBV5-1 to TRBJ1-1, with 7 bases that match TRBD1. The ends lost 6 bases at V and 1 base at J; junction bases unmatched: 6. The CDR3 is 14 amino acids. Germline V CDR1 and CDR2: SGHRS, YFSETQ. The CDR3 region has the DNA TGCGCCAGCACCCTCAGGACAGGGAACACTGAAGCTTTCTTT. Its translation is CASTLRTGNTEAFF.

The rearrangement joins TRBV10-3 to TRBJ1-1; no clear D. The ends were cut back, 9 bases at V and 0 bases at J, with 11 bases in the middle. The CDR3 sequence is 13 residues long. Germline V gene data show CDR1 as ENHRY and CDR2 as SYGVKD. This chain's CDR3 is CAISPDVNTEAFF. The CDR3 DNA sequence: TGTGCCATTTCCCCGGACGTGAACACTGAAGCTTTCTTT.

The chain joins TRBV4-1 to TRBJ1-5; D is perhaps TRBD1 (5 bases). The germline V and J ends were trimmed by 1 base and 3 bases, with 13 bases remaining between them. CDR1 and CDR2 (germline): MGHRA, YSYEKL. The length of the CDR3 is 16 residues. The CDR3 DNA follows: TGCGCCAGCAGCCAAGTTATAGGGGAATACAATCAGCCCCAGCATTTT. Its protein product is CASSQVIGEYNQPQHF.

There are a few counts of this clone. This sequence joins TRBV5-4 and TRBJ2-1; 13 bases fit TRBD2. The CDR3 has 16 amino acids. In germline, CDR1 is SGHNT, CDR2 YYREEE (reference sequence). The ends lost 4 bases at V and 8 bases at J; junction bases unmatched: 9. The chain's CDR3 is CASSRMTSGGWYEQFF. The CDR3 coding sequence is TGTGCCAGCAGCCGAATGACTAGCGGGGGGTGGTATGAGCAGTTCTTC.

The gene calls are TRBV12-3 or TRBV12-4 and TRBJ2-1; 9 bases line up with TRBD1. The trim removed 7 bases at V and 9 bases at J, leaving 7 bases unmatched. The CDR3 contains 13 residues. The CDR3 is CASNEQGAGEQFF. The CDR3 DNA sequence: TGTGCCAGCAACGAACAGGGGGCAGGTGAGCAGTTCTTC.